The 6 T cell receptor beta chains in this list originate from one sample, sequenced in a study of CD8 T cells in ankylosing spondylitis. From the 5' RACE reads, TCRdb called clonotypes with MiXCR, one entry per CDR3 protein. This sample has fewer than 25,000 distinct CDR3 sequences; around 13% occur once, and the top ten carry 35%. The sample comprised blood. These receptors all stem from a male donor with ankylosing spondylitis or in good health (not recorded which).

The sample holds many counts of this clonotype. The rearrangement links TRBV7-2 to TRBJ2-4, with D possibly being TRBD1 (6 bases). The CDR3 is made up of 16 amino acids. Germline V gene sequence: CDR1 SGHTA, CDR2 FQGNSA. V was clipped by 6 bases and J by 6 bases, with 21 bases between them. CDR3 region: CASRHLGHANSNIQYF. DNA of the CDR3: TGTGCCAGCAGGCATTTGGGACATGCTAACTCAAACATTCAGTACTTC. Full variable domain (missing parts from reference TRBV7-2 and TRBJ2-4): GAGVSQSPSNKVTEKGKDVELRCDPISGHTALYWYRQSLGQGLEFLIYFQGNSAPDKSGLPSDRFSAERTGGSVSTLTIQRTQQEDSAVYLCASRHLGHANSNIQYFGAGTRLSVL.

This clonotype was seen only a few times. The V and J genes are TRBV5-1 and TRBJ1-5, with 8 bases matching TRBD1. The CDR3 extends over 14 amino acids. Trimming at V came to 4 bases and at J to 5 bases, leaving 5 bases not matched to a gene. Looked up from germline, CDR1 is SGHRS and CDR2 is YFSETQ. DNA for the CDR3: TGCGCCAGCAGCCACGGACAGGGAGATCAGCCCCAGCATTTT. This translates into CASSHGQGDQPQHF.

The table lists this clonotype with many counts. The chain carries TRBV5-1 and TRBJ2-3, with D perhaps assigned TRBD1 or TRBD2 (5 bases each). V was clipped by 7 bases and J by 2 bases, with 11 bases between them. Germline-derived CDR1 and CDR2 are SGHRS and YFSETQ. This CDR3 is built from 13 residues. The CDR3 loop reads CASPGTNTDTQYF. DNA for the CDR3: TGCGCCAGCCCCGGGACGAACACAGATACGCAGTATTTT.

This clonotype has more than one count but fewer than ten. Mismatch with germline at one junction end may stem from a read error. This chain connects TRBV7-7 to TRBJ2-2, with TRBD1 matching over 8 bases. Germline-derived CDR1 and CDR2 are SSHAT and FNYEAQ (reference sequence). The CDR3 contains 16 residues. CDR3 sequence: CASSPAQGANTGELFF. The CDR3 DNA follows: TGTGCTAGCAGCCCTGCACAGGGGGCGAACACCGGGGAGCTGTTTTTT.

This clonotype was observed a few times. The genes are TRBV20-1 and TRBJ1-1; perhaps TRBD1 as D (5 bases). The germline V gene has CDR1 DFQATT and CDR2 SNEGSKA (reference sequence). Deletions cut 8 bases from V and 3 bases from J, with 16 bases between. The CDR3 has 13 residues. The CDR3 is CSTLGGGDTEAFF. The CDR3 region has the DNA TGCAGTACCTTGGGGGGAGGGGACACTGAAGCTTTCTTT.

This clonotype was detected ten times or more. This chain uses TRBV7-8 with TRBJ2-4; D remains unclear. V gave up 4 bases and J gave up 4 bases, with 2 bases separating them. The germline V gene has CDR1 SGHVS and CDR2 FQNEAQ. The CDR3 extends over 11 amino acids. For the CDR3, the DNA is TGTGCCAGCAGCTCTAAAAACATTCAGTACTTC. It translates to CASSSKNIQYF.